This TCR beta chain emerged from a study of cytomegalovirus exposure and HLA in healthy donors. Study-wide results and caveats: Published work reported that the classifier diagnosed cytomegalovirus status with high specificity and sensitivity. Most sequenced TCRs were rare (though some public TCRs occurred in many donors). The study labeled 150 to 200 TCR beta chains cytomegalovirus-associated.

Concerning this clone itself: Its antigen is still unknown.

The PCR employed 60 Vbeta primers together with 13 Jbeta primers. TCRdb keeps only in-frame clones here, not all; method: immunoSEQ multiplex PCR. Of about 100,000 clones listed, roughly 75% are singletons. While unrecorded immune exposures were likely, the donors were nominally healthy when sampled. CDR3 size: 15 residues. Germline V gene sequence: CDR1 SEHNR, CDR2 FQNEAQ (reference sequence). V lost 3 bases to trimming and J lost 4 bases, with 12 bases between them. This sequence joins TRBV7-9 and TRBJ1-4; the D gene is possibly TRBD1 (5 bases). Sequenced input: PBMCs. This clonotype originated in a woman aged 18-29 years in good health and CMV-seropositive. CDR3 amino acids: CASSFEGLINEKLFF. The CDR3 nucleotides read TGTGCCAGCAGCTTCGAGGGACTGATTAATGAAAAACTGTTTTTT.